This T cell receptor (beta chain) stems from a study of blood T cell repertoires in COVID-19. Original methodology: Estimated nucleated cell counts came from reference gene primer amplification. The assay was immunoSEQ multiplex PCR, and TCRdb's table has in-frame clones only and misses some. From that table come the V and J calls and clone size; the DNA was used to work out D and trimming. The table lists 200,000 to 250,000 clones, approximately 80% of them singletons. This receptor was taken from a woman of 80 years or more with acute or convalescent COVID-19. Sequenced: peripheral blood.

The CDR3 sequence is CASSRQNYNEQFF. CDR3 nucleotides: TGTGCCAGCAGTCGACAGAACTACAATGAGCAGTTCTTC. The chain couples TRBV6-2 or TRBV6-3 to TRBJ2-1; the D gene is possibly TRBD1 (5 bases). The V gene lost 5 bases and the J gene lost 3 bases, with 8 bases spanning the gap. The CDR3 spans 13 residues. Germline loops: CDR1 MNHEY, CDR2 SVGEGT.